This T cell receptor (beta chain) is from a study of T cell responses to AZD1222 COVID-19 vaccine (dated by TCRdb to the early 2020s). Background for the entire study: AZD1222 recipients whose second dose came at about 4 weeks and those whose second dose came at about 12 weeks were combined into one group, since spike-specific TCR depth and breadth did not differ between the two schedules. A total of approximately 250 trial participants underwent TCR sequencing, of whom under 220 had received two doses of AZD1222 and some 25 had received two doses of the MenACWY control vaccine. Trial participants were enrolled into age subgroups of 18-55, 56-69 and 70-plus years, which contained around 140, 26 and 57 TCR-sequenced participants, respectively. General findings and caveats noted by the study authors: Because no day 14 peak-response samples were available, repertoires were characterized only after the peak T cell response. Conclusions about previously exposed vaccinees were limited because only six AZD1222 recipients were SARS-CoV-2 seropositive at baseline. Reportedly, close to half of the unique spike-specific TCRs recognized epitopes lying outside the regions that are mutated in the B.1.351 and B.1.1.7 variants. Most participants were white British and females outnumbered males, and the authors suggested that clonal diversity may have been underestimated. A significant rise in spike-specific TCR breadth and depth was observed after two AZD1222 doses relative to day 0 and relative to MenACWY recipients. Vaccine-associated CD4 TCRs spanned the whole spike protein, with dominant responses in regions 160-218 and 743-854. The 56-69-year group was small, and its depth increase did not reach significance, likely because of low power.

The sample's time point label, in plain terms: baseline before first vaccination. Samples from vaccinated people were obtained from the UK trials COV001 and COV002, which included a single-blind randomized controlled phase 2/3 trial of AZD1222 (ChAdOx1 nCoV-19) in healthy adults. For TCRbeta chain sequencing, PBMC samples were collected from trial participants at day 0 and at day 28 after the second dose. Worth noting for this clone: Its recognized antigen is unknown. Qualities for individual bases were not recorded, and no much larger clone is one base off.

Including the terminal cysteine and phenylalanine, the CDR3 comprises 17 residues. The entry retains the CDR3 DNA only, 51 bases that are in frame from base 1. Taken from the germline V gene, the CDR1 and CDR2 loops are MDHEN and SYDVKM. Here V drops 4 bases and J drops 1 base, and the junction holds 9 bases not matched to any gene. The CDR3 regions of human TCRbeta chains were analyzed by immunosequencing. In the source study's methods: TCRs in the repertoires were matched against a reference library of SARS-CoV-2-specific TCRs that had been generated with the MIRA antigen-specificity platform. Breadth meant the fraction of unique TCRs that were SARS-CoV-2-associated, whereas depth meant the fraction of total T cells that were SARS-CoV-2-associated. Using the MIRA data, each spike-specific TCR was assigned both to the spike region to which the TCR was reactive and to a CD4 or CD8 class. Log10-transformed breadth and depth values were compared by one-way ANOVA with Sidak's multiple comparisons tests. The table comes from immuneACCESS by way of TCRdb, which keeps in-frame sequences with V and J called. Part of the clones is missing from these tables; in studies checked, under half for an unresolved V gene and the rest for unknown reasons. V and J calls and clone size are given by that table; D and trimming were obtained from the DNA. This sample gives 130,000 or so clones in total; approximately 93% of them show up just once. 3.1% of the sample goes to the ten largest clones.

This receptor was obtained from an adult in good health. The V and J segments used are TRBV28 and TRBJ1-5; 8 nucleotides in the junction match TRBD1. Sequencing used peripheral blood, obtained on day 0 of AZD1222 vaccination. The DNA reads TGTGCCAGCAGTTCCGGGACAGGACTCGTGAGCAATCAGCCCCAGCATTTT. The resulting protein is CASSSGTGLVSNQPQHF.